The 11 T cell receptor beta chains given below trace back to one sample, sequenced in a study of Tregs in tolerant kidney transplant recipients. Mixed chimerism was transient after nonmyeloablative marrow transplants from related graft donors. The table came from immunoSEQ multiplex PCR; TCRdb's copy has only in-frame clones and leaves some out. Listed are about 14,000 clones; 25% to 30% falls within the top ten. Sequencing was performed on CD8+ T cells from blood (PBMCs), taken 6 months after the transplant. The receptors derive from a human patient who received a combined kidney and bone marrow transplant. Some T cells may be transferred from the graft donor.

Turning to this clone: Sequencing ends 3 residues short of the CDR3 end; the germline J gene provides the rest. The gene calls are TRBV2 and TRBJ2-1; the match to TRBD2 covers 12 bases. The V segment lost 10 bases and the J segment 1 base; nucleotides outside the gene matches: 8. Germline V gene data show CDR1 as SNHLY and CDR2 as FYNNEI. This CDR3 has 16 residues. The sequenced CDR3 bases are TGTGCCACAGGACTAGCGGGGCCTTCTTCCTACAATGAG. Encoded protein: CATGLAGPSSYNE. The CDR3 in its entirety is CATGLAGPSSYNEQFF.

On this clone itself: The CDR3 extends 3 residues past the end of the read, so its final part is completed from the germline J gene. V usage is TRBV14 and J usage is TRBJ2-5; TRBD1 matches at 8 bases. V lost 4 bases and J lost 5; bases outside the gene matches: 6. The CDR3 extends over 14 amino acids. Germline V gives CDR1 SGHDN, CDR2 FVKESK. The CDR3 DNA, read in part, is TGTGCCAGCAGCCGGACAGGGCTTGAGGAGACC. Protein product: CASSRTGLEET. The whole CDR3 region reads CASSRTGLEETQYF.

Concerning this clone itself: Coverage ceases 3 residues before the CDR3 finishes, and the germline J gene fills in the end. This chain joins TRBV2 and TRBJ2-1; a weak D match, TRBD2 (6 bases). V lost 6 bases and J lost 5, with 20 bases in between. This CDR3 region has 16 residues. CDR1 and CDR2 from the germline V gene are SNHLY and FYNNEI. The CDR3 sequence: CASSSPPSVGDNEQFF. The sequenced CDR3 bases are TGTGCCAGCAGCTCCCCCCCTAGCGTCGGCGACAATGAG. Supplemented by reference TRBV2 and TRBJ2-1, the full variable domain reads EPEVTQTPSHQVTQMGQEVILRCVPISNHLYFYWYRQILGQKVEFLVSFYNNEISEKSEIFDDQFSVERPDGSNFTLKIRSTKLEDSAMYFCASSSPPSVGDNEQFFGPGTRLTVL.

A remark on this clone: The missing CDR3 end, 3 residues past where the read stops, is filled in from the germline J gene. J is TRBJ2-7 and V is TRBV7-9, with 11 bases aligning to TRBD1. The CDR3 runs to 14 residues. CDR1 and CDR2 from the germline V gene are SEHNR and FQNEAQ (reference sequence). V trimming: 5 bases; J trimming: 5 bases; junction bases outside the gene matches: 5. CDR3 in amino acids: CASSGRTGGHEQYF. The sequenced part of the CDR3 DNA is TGTGCCAGCAGCGGGCGGACAGGGGGCCACGAG.

Judged by frequency, this clone is medium-sized. The missing CDR3 end, 3 residues past where the read stops, is filled in from the germline J gene. The chain uses TRBV29-1 and TRBJ2-3; 9 bases align to TRBD2. The CDR3 sequence is 16 residues long. V shed 8 bases and J 5 bases; nucleotides not matched to a gene: 17. The germline CDR1 and CDR2 sequences are SQVTM and ANQGSEA. CDR3 protein: CSSEGVAGDEVDTQYF. CDR3 DNA, as far as it was read: TGCAGCTCCGAGGGGGTAGCGGGAGATGAAGTAGATACG.

As for this clone: The CDR3 end falls 3 residues outside the read, so it is completed with the germline J gene. The V gene is TRBV30, the J gene TRBJ1-2; TRBD1 agrees at 8 bases. Germline loops: CDR1 GTSNPN, CDR2 SVGIG (reference sequence). The trim removed 5 bases at V and 6 bases at J, leaving 17 bases unmatched. The CDR3 totals 16 residues. The CDR3 is CAWGQGASGGSDGYTF. Partial CDR3 DNA: TGTGCCTGGGGACAGGGCGCGTCCGGAGGGTCCGATGGC.

Regarding this clone: The observed sequence ends 3 residues before the CDR3 terminus, with the missing tail filled in from the germline J gene. V gene TRBV6-2 or TRBV6-3 combines with J gene TRBJ2-3, with 9 nucleotides matching TRBD1. Germline CDR1 reads MNHEY; CDR2 reads SVGEGT. CDR3 length: 15 residues. The CDR3 loop is CASSFAGTGNQPQYF. CDR3 DNA (partial): TGTGCCAGCAGTTTCGCCGGGACAGGGAATCAGCCG.

About this clone: The read comes to an end 3 residues before the CDR3 does, leaving the germline J gene to fill in the end. The chain carries TRBV29-1 and TRBJ2-7; the D gene is possibly TRBD1 (5 bases). Germline CDR1 SQVTM, CDR2 ANQGSEA. This CDR3 has 12 amino acids. The V end was cut by 5 bases, the J end by 5 bases, with 13 bases between. Incomplete CDR3 DNA: TGCAGCGTTCGCTTTCAGGGCAACGAG. Translated, it gives CSVRFQGNE. The whole CDR3 protein reads CSVRFQGNEQYF.

Details on this clone: The read is 3 residues too short to cover the CDR3 end, so that end is filled in from the germline J gene. The genes are TRBV19 and TRBJ1-1; the D gene is possibly TRBD1 (6 bases). The germline gives CDR1 LNHDA, CDR2 SQIVND (reference sequence). Trimming cost V 7 bases and J 1 base, with 19 bases left between them. The CDR3 runs to 16 residues. This CDR3 is CASIPLAGGKNTEAFF. Incomplete CDR3 DNA: TGTGCCAGTATCCCCTTGGCGGGGGGCAAGAACACTGAA.

The CDR3 here is CSARPIGEGNTIYF. CDR3 DNA (partial): TGCAGTGCCCGCCCTATAGGGGAGGGAAACACC. The V gene is TRBV20-1, the J gene TRBJ1-3; tentatively, D is TRBD1 (5 bases). Read data end 3 residues before the CDR3 end; the end is taken from the germline J gene. V lost 6 bases, J lost 4 bases, and 16 bases lay in between. Germline CDR1 reads DFQATT; CDR2 reads SNEGSKA (reference sequence). CDR3 size: 14 residues.

Concerning this clone itself: Read data end 3 residues before the CDR3 end; the end is taken from the germline J gene. V is TRBV29-1 and J is TRBJ1-4, with D hard to call. Trimming cost V 7 bases and J 8 bases, with 14 bases left between them. Per the germline V gene, CDR1 is SQVTM and CDR2 is ANQGSEA. This CDR3 comprises 12 residues. CDR3 residues: CSALEEGEKLFF. The covered CDR3 bases are TGCAGCGCCCTGGAGGAGGGCGAAAAA.